This TCR beta chain was documented in a study of blood T cell repertoires in COVID-19 (dated by TCRdb to 2020 to 2022). Notes on the research overall: Collaborator samples came from the United States, Italy and Spain and covered acute and convalescent phases of COVID-19. The prospective study material was composed of cDNA or gDNA derived from T cells, B-cell-depleted T cells, or PBMCs. Subjects who had been exposed to COVID-19, were actively infected with it, or had recovered from it provided the deeply sampled blood TCRbeta repertoires that made up the dataset. The repertoires were released in a freely available public database meant as a resource for research on the immune response to SARS-CoV-2. The samples were drawn from two sources: the first 160 participants of the ongoing ImmuneRACE study, and fewer than 1,500 subjects contributed by 6 global collaborators. The sample metadata nearly always contained a de-identified subject ID, COVID-19 status, age in years and sex. HLA class I and class II types, where available, came from metadata supplied by the sample provider rather than from assay-based typing. Beyond this particular receptor, the publication reports: How much clinical and demographic metadata was included differed by source and by participant, and the metadata was provided uncurated.

Concerning this clone itself: Its specific antigen is unknown. Base-call qualities are not available, and no considerably larger clone is one nucleotide away.

TCRbeta CDR3 regions were amplified from genomic DNA using the immunoSEQ Assay, a bias-controlled multiplex PCR. On the study's bioinformatics: Nucleated cell counts per sample were estimated from amplification of reference gene primers within the assay. To quantify the absolute abundance of each unique TCRbeta CDR3 rearrangement, sequence reads were collapsed and filtered. Productive Simpson clonality was computed per sample as the square root of Simpson's diversity index over productive rearrangements. TCRdb took over this immuneACCESS table, retaining in-frame rearrangements with V and J assigned. Such tables are incomplete; in checked studies, under half of the missing clones stem from an unresolved V gene, and the remainder is unexplained. That table is the source of V, J and clone size, and D and trimming were worked out from the DNA. The sample records about 330,000 clones, approximately 90% of which are singletons. The top ten constitute around 8.9% of the sample.

The CDR3 runs 18 residues from the cysteine to the phenylalanine. CDR3 DNA is the only sequence kept; it has 54 bases, read in frame from the first base. V is trimmed back by 5 bases and J by 4 bases, and the junction contains 10 bases that no gene match accounts for. The germline V gene (reference sequence) supplies CDR1 LNHDA and CDR2 SQIVND. One collaborating source in Seattle enrolled patients while the patients were actively infected and followed the patients over time throughout the course of disease. The collaborating institutions used their own protocols to collect whole blood in K2EDTA tubes. For TCRbeta analysis, collaborator samples were shipped as frozen whole blood, as isolated PBMCs, or as DNA extracted from either sample type.

This receptor chain uses TRBV19 and TRBJ2-3; TRBD2 lines up with 15 middle nucleotides. The specimen was peripheral blood. The receptor was derived from a man aged 30 to 45 with COVID-19, enrolled during active disease. The CDR3 in this case is CASSPGLAGGYGADTQYF. The bases read TGTGCCAGTAGTCCGGGACTAGCGGGAGGATATGGCGCAGATACGCAGTATTTT.